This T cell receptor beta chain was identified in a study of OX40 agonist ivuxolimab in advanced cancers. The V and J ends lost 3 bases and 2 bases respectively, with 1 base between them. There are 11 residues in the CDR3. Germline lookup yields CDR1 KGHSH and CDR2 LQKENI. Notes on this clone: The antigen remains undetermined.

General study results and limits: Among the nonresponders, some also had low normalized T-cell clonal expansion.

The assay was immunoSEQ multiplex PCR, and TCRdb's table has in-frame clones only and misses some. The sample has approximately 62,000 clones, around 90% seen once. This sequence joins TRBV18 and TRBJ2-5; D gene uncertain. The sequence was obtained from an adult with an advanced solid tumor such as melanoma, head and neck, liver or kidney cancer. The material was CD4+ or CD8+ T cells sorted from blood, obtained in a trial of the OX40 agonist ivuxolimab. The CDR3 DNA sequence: TGTGCCAGCTCACCGCAAGAGACCCAGTACTTC. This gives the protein CASSPQETQYF.